Listed below are T cell receptor beta chains from one sample, sequenced in a study of cytomegalovirus exposure and HLA in healthy donors. The repertoire was sequenced with immunoSEQ multiplex PCR; TCRdb's copy has only in-frame clones and lacks some. Among roughly 100,000 clones listed, around 75% were seen once. The sequenced sample was PBMCs. These receptors were taken from a man aged 25-40 years in good health and CMV-seronegative. Each CDR3 is given with its conserved first and last residue. The D gene is left open where the match is weak. Not every row has a clone size; where given, it reads once, few, many or a size class.

V gene	D gene	clone size	J gene	CDR3 protein	CDR3 DNA
TRBV10-1	.	.	TRBJ2-7	CASSESSPVSYEQYF	TGCGCCAGCAGTGAGTCCTCGCCGGTCTCCTACGAGCAGTACTTC
TRBV2	.	.	TRBJ1-5	CASRGGSSNQPQHF	TGTGCCAGCAGGGGGGGGAGTAGCAATCAGCCCCAGCATTTT
TRBV15	TRBD2	few	TRBJ2-1	CATSGWTSGKAEQFF	TGTGCCACCAGCGGTTGGACTAGCGGGAAGGCTGAGCAGTTCTTC
TRBV7-8	TRBD2	.	TRBJ2-3	CASSLQSGRATDTQYF	TGTGCCAGCAGCTTACAAAGCGGGAGGGCCACAGATACGCAGTATTTT
TRBV19	TRBD1	.	TRBJ1-2	CASSAGTENYGYTF	TGTGCCAGTAGTGCCGGGACAGAGAACTATGGCTACACCTTC
TRBV10-3	TRBD1	.	TRBJ1-1	CAILRTGNTEAFF	TGTGCCATCCTAAGGACAGGCAACACTGAAGCTTTCTTT
TRBV5-4	TRBD1	.	TRBJ2-7	CASSRRDREKCF	TGTGCCAGCAGCCGCCGGGACAGGGAAAAATGCTTC
TRBV2	.	.	TRBJ2-3	CASRLATTSTDTQYF	TGTGCCAGCAGGTTAGCGACAACTAGCACAGATACGCAGTATTTT
TRBV19	.	.	TRBJ2-3	CASSVGPLNQRGGTQYF	TGTGCCAGTAGTGTCGGCCCCTTGAACCAACGGGGTGGTACGCAGTATTTT
TRBV4-1	.	.	TRBJ1-1	CASSPVGGQRVEAFF	TGCGCCAGCAGCCCCGTTGGGGGCCAGAGAGTTGAAGCTTTCTTT
TRBV25-1	TRBD2	.	TRBJ2-7	CASRSSGRLDHEQYF	TGTGCCAGCAGGTCTAGCGGGAGATTGGATCACGAGCAGTACTTC
TRBV5-1	.	.	TRBJ2-2	CASSLGQEFTGELFF	TGCGCCAGCAGCTTGGGACAGGAGTTCACCGGGGAGCTGTTTTTT
TRBV14	.	.	TRBJ1-1	CASSLAAWTEAFF	TGTGCCAGCAGCCTCGCGGCTTGGACTGAAGCTTTCTTT
TRBV30	TRBD1	once	TRBJ1-2	CAWGTGVGYGYTF	TGTGCCTGGGGGACAGGGGTCGGCTATGGCTACACCTTC
TRBV6-5	.	.	TRBJ2-2	CASSYSNSANTGELFF	TGTGCCAGCAGTTACTCGAACAGTGCGAACACCGGGGAGCTGTTTTTT
TRBV5-4	.	few	TRBJ2-6	CASSLRGSGANVLTF	TGTGCCAGCAGCCTTCGGGGCTCTGGGGCCAACGTCCTGACTTTC
TRBV25-1	.	.	TRBJ2-1	CASSPPGGTKKGNEQFF	TGTGCCAGCAGCCCGCCCGGCGGGACGAAAAAAGGGAATGAGCAGTTCTTC
TRBV7-7	.	few	TRBJ1-4	CASSPGGGGTNEKLFF	TGTGCCAGCAGCCCCGGGGGAGGCGGCACTAATGAAAAACTGTTTTTT
TRBV6-1	TRBD2	.	TRBJ2-5	CASIPSGAHGTQYF	TGTGCCAGCATCCCAAGCGGGGCCCACGGGACCCAGTACTTC
TRBV19	TRBD2	few	TRBJ2-5	CASSMERGGLSETQYF	TGTGCCAGTAGTATGGAGCGGGGGGGCCTTTCGGAGACCCAGTACTTC
TRBV4-1	TRBD1	few	TRBJ1-5	CASSLRQGNQPQHF	TGCGCCAGCAGCCTTCGACAGGGGAATCAGCCCCAGCATTTT
TRBV6-1	.	once	TRBJ2-7	CASSEVGSYEQYF	TGTGCCAGCAGTGAAGTCGGGAGTTACGAGCAGTACTTC